Presented here are 3 T cell receptor beta chains from one specimen sequenced in a study of T-cell reconstitution after alpha-beta-depleted transplantation in children. Molecular barcoding with unique molecular identifiers was used for the TCRbeta library. TCRdb reprocessed the PCR reads with MiXCR, giving one entry per CDR3 protein. The sample has around 500,000 distinct CDR3 sequences; approximately 22% are singletons. Source: PBMCs, mostly from graft donor cells, taken 360 days after TCRalphabeta/CD19-depleted stem cell transplant. The receptor source for this set is a boy in the first two years of life who had a stem cell transplant for acute myeloid leukemia, so the T cells may come from the graft donor.

This clonotype appeared a few times. The rearrangement links TRBV6-5 to TRBJ2-7; a possible D gene is TRBD1 (5 bases). Germline-derived CDR1 and CDR2 are MNHEY and SVGAGI. This CDR3 contains 14 residues. Trimming removed 6 bases from V and 3 bases from J, with 15 bases in between. DNA of the CDR3: TGTGCCAGCAGCCCTACAGGAAAGGTCTACGAGCAGTACGTC. This sequence encodes CASSPTGKVYEQYV.

This clonotype was counted at least ten times. The genes are TRBV6-5 and TRBJ1-3; D unresolved. Deletions cut 2 bases from V and 7 bases from J, with 18 bases between. The length of the CDR3 is 16 residues. CDR1 is MNHEY and CDR2 is SVGAGI in the germline V gene. For the CDR3, the DNA is TGTGCCAGCAGTTACGGGATATGGGGTATCGGGAACACCATATATTTT. This encodes CASSYGIWGIGNTIYF.

In its sample, this clonotype was seen many times. The gene calls are TRBV5-1 and TRBJ2-1, with D tentatively TRBD1 or TRBD2 (7 bases each). The CDR3 spans 15 residues. Germline CDR1 SGHRS, CDR2 YFSETQ. V shed 2 bases and J shed 8 bases, with 17 bases lying between them. Written as DNA, the CDR3 is TGCGCCAGCAGCTTCCAGGGGGGGGCAATAGATGAGCAGTTCTTC. Amino acid sequence: CASSFQGGAIDEQFF. Together with reference TRBV5-1 and TRBJ2-1, the CDR3 gives the full variable domain: KAGVTQTPRYLIKTRGQQVTLSCSPISGHRSVSWYQQTPGQGLQFLFEYFSETQRNKGNFPGRFSGRQFSNSRSEMNVSTLELGDSALYLCASSFQGGAIDEQFFGPGTRLTVL.